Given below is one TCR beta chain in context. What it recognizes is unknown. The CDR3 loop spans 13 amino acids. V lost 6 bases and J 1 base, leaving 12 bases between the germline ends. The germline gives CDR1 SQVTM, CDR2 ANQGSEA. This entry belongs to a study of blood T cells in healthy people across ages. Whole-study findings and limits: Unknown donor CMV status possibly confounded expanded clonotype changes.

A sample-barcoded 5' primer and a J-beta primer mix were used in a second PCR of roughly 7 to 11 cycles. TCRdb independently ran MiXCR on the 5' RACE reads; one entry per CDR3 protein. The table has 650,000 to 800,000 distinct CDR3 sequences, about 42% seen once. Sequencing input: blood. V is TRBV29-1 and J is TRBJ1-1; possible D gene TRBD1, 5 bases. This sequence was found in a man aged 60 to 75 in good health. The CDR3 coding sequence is TGCAGCGTGCTGGGGCAGCCGAACACTGAAGCTTTCTTT. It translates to CSVLGQPNTEAFF.